This T cell receptor beta chain was captured in a study of blood T cells in healthy people across ages. Next came a second PCR, run for about 7 to 12 cycles, which used a sample-barcoded 5' primer along with a J-beta primer mix. MiXCR, applied by TCRdb to the 5' RACE reads, yields one record per CDR3 protein. Of 600,000 or so distinct CDR3 sequences listed, roughly 48% are singletons. Isolated per sample were at least 6 million PBMCs. From germline, CDR1 is SGHKS and CDR2 YYEKEE (reference sequence). The V and J ends lost 6 bases and 5 bases respectively, with 9 bases between them. This CDR3 region has 12 residues.

The sample taken for sequencing was blood. The chain is built from TRBV5-5 and TRBJ2-1; D is undetermined. The source of this sequence is a man aged 80 or over in good health. CDR3 sequence reads: CASNRHNNEQFF. The CDR3 DNA is TGTGCCAGCAACCGACACAACAATGAGCAGTTCTTC.